This TCR beta chain appears in the sequencing data of a study of identical twins. General study findings and limits: Rather than following the same donors, the conclusions depended on cross-sectional statistical analysis. Out-of-frame alpha sequences shared by twins were enriched for low generation probability.

This clonotype came up a few times. As yet, its antigen is unknown. Unique molecular identifiers were present on cDNA, and template switching added a universal primer site. TCRdb ran MiXCR on the 5' RACE reads and lists one entry per CDR3 protein. Of 600,000 to 850,000 distinct CDR3 sequences listed, roughly 18% are singletons. The CDR3 loop spans 16 amino acids. Germline CDR1 and CDR2: SGHTA and FQGNSA. V was clipped by 1 base and J by 1 base, with 11 bases between them. Separately, the same data were catalogued under a study of T cells expressing NK-cell markers.

The rearrangement uses TRBV7-2 and TRBJ2-1; D is tentatively TRBD1 or TRBD2 (5 bases each). Sequencing input: PBMCs. This TCR was sampled from a young woman in good health. The CDR3 sequence is CASSLVRGPSYNEQFF. The CDR3 DNA reads as TGTGCCAGCAGCTTAGTACGGGGCCCGTCCTACAATGAGCAGTTCTTC.